Here is one T cell receptor (beta chain) with its context. What it recognizes is unknown. These data belong to a study of memory CD4+ T cells and cytomegalovirus serostatus. The V end was cut by 1 base, the J end by 8 bases, with 14 bases between. CDR1 and CDR2 (germline): SNHLY, FYNNEI. This CDR3 is built from 14 residues. General observations from the study: The CMV-associated TCR signature appears largely within the CD4+ memory repertoire.

Authors' data handling: Out-of-frame sequences were removed, leaving 2,204,828 distinct TCRbeta sequences. The method was immunoSEQ multiplex PCR; TCRdb's version includes in-frame clones alone and lacks a portion of them. V, J and clone size reflect that table, while D and trimming were determined from the DNA. The table includes over 65,000 clones, approximately 80% detected once. Single viable CD3+CD4+CD8-CD45RO+ cells were sorted as the memory CD4+ T cells. After thawing, CD4+ T cells were positively selected. The gene calls are TRBV2 and TRBJ1-1; D not resolved. The sequenced sample was memory CD4+ T cells from blood. This receptor was taken from an adult in good health and CMV-seronegative. In nucleotides, the CDR3 is TGTGCCAGCAGTGAAGTAGTCCTAGGAGGAGAAGCTTTCTTT. Amino acids: CASSEVVLGGEAFF.